This T cell receptor beta chain came from a study of shared clonotypes between healthy human individuals. Study-wide findings and caveats: Richness estimates generally favored naive over memory subsets. Non-shared clonotypes had lower generation probabilities than clonotypes shared by all four sorted-subset donors.

With respect to this clone: The antigen is not known.

Sequencing was at deep level. Assay: immunoSEQ multiplex PCR; the TCRdb copy retains only in-frame clones and omits some. Of 2 million to 2.5 million clones detected, more than 80% appear once; the ten largest clones hold 0.39%. V shed 7 bases and J shed 8 bases, with 11 bases lying between them. Germline V gives CDR1 MNHEY, CDR2 SVGAGI. The CDR3 is 11 residues long. This TCR derives from a man younger than 35 in good health. Some clones in this sample may be carry-over from other donors' samples. Material for sequencing was naive CD4+ T cells from PBMCs. Subset of the sample: CD45RA+ positively selected. The gene calls are TRBV6-5 and TRBJ2-5; D gene uncertain. The CDR3 loop is CASIHLDTQYF. CDR3 DNA sequence: TGTGCCAGCATCCACCTCGACACCCAGTACTTC.